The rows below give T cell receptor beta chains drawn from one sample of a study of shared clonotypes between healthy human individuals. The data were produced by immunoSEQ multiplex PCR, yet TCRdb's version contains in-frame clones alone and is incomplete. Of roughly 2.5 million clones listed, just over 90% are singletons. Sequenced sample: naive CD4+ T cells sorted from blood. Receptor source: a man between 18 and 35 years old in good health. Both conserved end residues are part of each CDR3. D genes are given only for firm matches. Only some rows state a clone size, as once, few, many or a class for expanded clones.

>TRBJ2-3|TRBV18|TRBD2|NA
CASSPGLVTDTQYF
TGTGCCAGCTCACCGGGACTAGTAACAGATACGCAGTATTTT
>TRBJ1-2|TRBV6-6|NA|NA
CASSYSSVGSYGYTF
TGTGCCAGCAGTTACTCGTCTGTGGGGAGCTATGGCTACACCTTC
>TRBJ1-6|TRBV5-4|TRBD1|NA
CASSSYRGLNSPLHF
TGTGCCAGCAGCTCTTACAGGGGGCTTAATTCACCCCTCCACTTT
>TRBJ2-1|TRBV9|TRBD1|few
CASSVGQGGYNEQFF
TGTGCCAGCAGCGTAGGACAGGGGGGGTACAATGAGCAGTTCTTC
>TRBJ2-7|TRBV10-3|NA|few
CAISETIDTREQYF
TGTGCCATCAGTGAGACAATTGACACTCGCGAGCAGTACTTC
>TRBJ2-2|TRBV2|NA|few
CASREGPGELFF
TGTGCCAGCAGGGAGGGGCCCGGGGAGCTGTTTTTT
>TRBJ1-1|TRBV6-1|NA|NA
CASRQETLTEAFF
TGTGCCAGCAGGCAGGAAACCCTCACTGAAGCTTTCTTT
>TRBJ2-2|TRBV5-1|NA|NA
CASSAVLGELFF
TGCGCCAGCAGCGCCGTCCTCGGGGAGCTGTTTTTT
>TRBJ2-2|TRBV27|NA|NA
CARTEKNTGELFF
TGTGCCAGAACTGAGAAGAACACCGGGGAGCTGTTTTTT
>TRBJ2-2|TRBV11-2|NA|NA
CASSPGTKGTGELFF
TGTGCCAGCAGCCCAGGGACCAAGGGCACCGGGGAGCTGTTTTTT
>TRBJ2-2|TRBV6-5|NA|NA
CASSMDRNTGELFF
TGTGCCAGCAGTATGGACAGAAACACCGGGGAGCTGTTTTTT
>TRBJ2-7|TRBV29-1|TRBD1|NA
CSVAPQEGTGQYF
TGCAGCGTTGCCCCTCAAGAAGGGACAGGGCAGTACTTC
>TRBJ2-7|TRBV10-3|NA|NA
CAISELWGDRYEQYF
TGTGCCATCAGTGAGTTGTGGGGGGATCGGTACGAGCAGTACTTC
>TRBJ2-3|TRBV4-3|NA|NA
CASSQEPWEGGYF
TGCGCCAGCAGCCAAGAGCCTTGGGAGGGGGGCTATTTT
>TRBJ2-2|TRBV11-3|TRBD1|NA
CASSLGTGRTGELFF
TGTGCCAGCAGCTTAGGGACAGGACGAACCGGGGAGCTGTTTTTT
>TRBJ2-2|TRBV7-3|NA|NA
CASSLIVGTGELFF
TGTGCCAGCAGCTTAATTGTGGGCACCGGGGAGCTGTTTTTT
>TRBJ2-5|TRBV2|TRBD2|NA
CATPGLAEETQYF
TGTGCCACTCCGGGACTAGCGGAAGAGACCCAGTACTTC
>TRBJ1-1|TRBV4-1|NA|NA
CASSQEQTGRTEAFF
TGCGCCAGCAGCCAAGAACAAACAGGGCGGACTGAAGCTTTCTTT
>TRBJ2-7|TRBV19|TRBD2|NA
CASSIQRGSVYEQYF
TGTGCCAGTAGTATACAACGCGGGAGCGTTTACGAGCAGTACTTC
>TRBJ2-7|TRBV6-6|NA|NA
CASTTVSSYEQYF
TGTGCCAGCACTACCGTCAGTTCCTACGAGCAGTACTTC
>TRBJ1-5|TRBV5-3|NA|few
CARSLGTSNQPQHF
TGTGCCAGAAGCTTGGGCACCAGCAATCAGCCCCAGCATTTT
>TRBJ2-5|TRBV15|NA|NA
CATSRDPGGRAQYF
TGTGCCACCAGCAGAGATCCCGGCGGAAGGGCCCAGTACTTC
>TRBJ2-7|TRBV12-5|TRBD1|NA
CASGLLLLTDRAHEQYF
TGTGCTAGTGGTTTGCTACTCCTCACGGACAGGGCCCACGAGCAGTACTTC
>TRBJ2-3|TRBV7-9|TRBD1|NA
CASSRTGPPADTQYF
TGTGCCAGCAGTCGGACAGGTCCTCCAGCGGATACGCAGTATTTT
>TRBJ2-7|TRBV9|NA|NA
CASSPRTGDEQYF
TGTGCCAGCAGCCCGAGGACCGGAGACGAGCAGTACTTC
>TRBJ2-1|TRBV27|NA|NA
CASSFPNRGGEQFF
TGTGCCAGCAGTTTCCCTAATCGAGGCGGTGAGCAGTTCTTC
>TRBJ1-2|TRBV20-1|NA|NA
CSARAVAGYTF
TGCAGTGCTAGAGCAGTAGCTGGCTACACCTTC
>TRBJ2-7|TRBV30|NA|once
CAWSVGTTTYEQYF
TGTGCCTGGAGTGTTGGTACAACCACCTACGAGCAGTACTTC
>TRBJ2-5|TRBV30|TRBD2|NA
CAWGTSDMYQETQYF
TGTGCCTGGGGGACTAGCGATATGTACCAAGAGACCCAGTACTTC
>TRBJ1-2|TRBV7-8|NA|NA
CASSLRSATSNYGYTF
TGTGCCAGCAGCTTAAGGTCCGCCACCTCTAACTATGGCTACACCTTC
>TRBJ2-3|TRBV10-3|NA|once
CAIQGGVLTDTQYF
TGTGCCATCCAAGGCGGGGTCCTCACAGATACGCAGTATTTT
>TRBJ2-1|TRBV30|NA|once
CAWSGLRNKNEQFF
TGTGCCTGGAGTGGACTGAGGAATAAGAATGAGCAGTTCTTC
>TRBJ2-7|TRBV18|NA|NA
CASSDQTDEQYF
TGTGCCAGCTCTGACCAAACGGACGAGCAGTACTTC
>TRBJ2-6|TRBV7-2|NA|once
CASSFPGVGVSF
TGTGCCAGCAGCTTTCCCGGGGTGGGCGTGTCTTTC
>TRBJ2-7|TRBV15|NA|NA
CATSTYLGGQNEQYF
TGTGCCACCAGCACCTACCTGGGGGGCCAGAACGAGCAGTACTTC
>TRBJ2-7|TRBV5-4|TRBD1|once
CASSSNEGAEQYF
TGTGCCAGCAGCTCGAACGAGGGGGCCGAGCAGTACTTC
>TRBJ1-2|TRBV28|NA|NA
CASSPPRTDNYGYTF
TGTGCCAGCAGCCCCCCCCGAACTGATAACTATGGCTACACCTTC
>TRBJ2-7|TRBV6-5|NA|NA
CASSNPGAYEQYF
TGTGCCAGCAGTAATCCGGGGGCCTACGAGCAGTACTTC
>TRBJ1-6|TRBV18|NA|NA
CATRAGSYNSPLHF
TGTGCTACCCGAGCAGGCTCCTATAATTCACCCCTCCACTTT
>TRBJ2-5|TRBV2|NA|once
CASSGRGVVGETQYF
TGTGCCAGCAGTGGCAGGGGGGTGGTTGGGGAGACCCAGTACTTC
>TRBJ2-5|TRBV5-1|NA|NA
CASSTTGYGETQYF
TGCGCCAGCAGCACCACAGGGTACGGGGAGACCCAGTACTTC
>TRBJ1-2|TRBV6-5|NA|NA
CASSRVRADYGYTF
TGTGCCAGCAGTAGGGTTCGGGCGGACTATGGCTACACCTTC
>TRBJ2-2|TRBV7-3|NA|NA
CASSLLTGELFF
TGTGCCAGCAGCTTACTCACCGGGGAGCTGTTTTTT
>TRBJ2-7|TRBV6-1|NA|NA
CASSERTGGDEQYF
TGTGCCAGCAGTGAAAGAACAGGTGGGGACGAGCAGTACTTC
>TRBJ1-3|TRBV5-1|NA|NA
CASSPWADSGNTIYF
TGCGCCAGCAGCCCGTGGGCAGACTCTGGAAACACCATATATTTT
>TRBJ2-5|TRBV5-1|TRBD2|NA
CASSPGRGQETQYF
TGCGCCAGCAGCCCCGGGAGGGGGCAAGAGACCCAGTACTTC
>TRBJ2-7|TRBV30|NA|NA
CAWRGPGYEQYF
TGTGCCTGGAGAGGGCCGGGGTACGAGCAGTACTTC
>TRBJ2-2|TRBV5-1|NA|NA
CASSYAGQTGELFF
TGCGCCAGCAGCTACGCCGGACAGACCGGGGAGCTGTTTTTT
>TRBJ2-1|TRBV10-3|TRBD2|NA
CAIRGEGEQFF
TGTGCCATCAGAGGGGAGGGTGAGCAGTTCTTC
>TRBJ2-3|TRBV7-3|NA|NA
CASSHGGARDTQYF
TGTGCCAGCAGCCATGGGGGGGCCCGAGATACGCAGTATTTT
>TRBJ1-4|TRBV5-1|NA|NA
CASSQGGEEKLFF
TGCGCCAGCAGCCAAGGAGGGGAGGAAAAACTGTTTTTT